This T cell receptor beta chain originates from a study of T cell responses to AZD1222 COVID-19 vaccine. Study-wide results and limits: Seropositive AZD1222 recipients at baseline numbered only five or six. Elevations in Spike-specific TCR breadth and depth followed administration of two AZD1222 doses. Mapped onto spike, vaccine-associated CD4 TCRs spanned it and were dominant at 160-218 and 743-854.

Some clones are missing from TCRdb's copy, which holds only in-frame ones; the method was immunoSEQ multiplex PCR. The top ten hold approximately 1.4% of the sample, which has about 79,000 clones, 83% seen once. The CDR3 is 13 amino acids. The germline V gene encodes CDR1 MDHEN and CDR2 SYDVKM. V was trimmed by 10 bases and J by 5 bases, leaving 17 bases between them. In the case of this clone: What it binds is not known.

Timing groups of about 4 and about 12 weeks for second doses were pooled. The rearrangement joins TRBV28 to TRBJ2-5, with D perhaps TRBD2 (6 bases). Sequencing used peripheral blood, obtained 28 days after the second AZD1222 dose. The clonotype originates from an adult who received the AZD1222 COVID-19 vaccine. The CDR3 DNA sequence: TGTGCCATCGGGGGAGTGGTAGGGGAGACCCAGTACTTC. Protein product: CAIGGVVGETQYF. Looking up the rest from reference TRBV28 and TRBJ2-5 gives the full variable domain: DVKVTQSSRYLVKRTGEKVFLECVQDMDHENMFWYRQDPGLGLRLIYFSYDVKMKEKGDIPEGYSVSREKKERFSLILESASTNQTSMYLCAIGGVVGETQYFGPGTRLLVL.